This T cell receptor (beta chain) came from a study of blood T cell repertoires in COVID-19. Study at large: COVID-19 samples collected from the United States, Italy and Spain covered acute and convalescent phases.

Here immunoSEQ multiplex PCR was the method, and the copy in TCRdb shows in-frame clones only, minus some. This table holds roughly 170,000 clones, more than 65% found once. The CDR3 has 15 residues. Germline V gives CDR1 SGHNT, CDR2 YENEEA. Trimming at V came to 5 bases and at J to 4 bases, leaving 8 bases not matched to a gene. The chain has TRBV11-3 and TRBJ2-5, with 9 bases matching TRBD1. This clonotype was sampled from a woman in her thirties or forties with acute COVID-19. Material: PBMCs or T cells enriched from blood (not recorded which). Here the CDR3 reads CASSLNSGQGETQYF. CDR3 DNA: TGTGCCAGCAGCCTGAACTCGGGACAGGGAGAGACCCAGTACTTC.